The 8 T cell receptor beta chains listed next were all sequenced from one sample in a study of shared clonotypes between healthy human individuals (dated by TCRdb to about 2020). Library preparation used the immunoSEQ multiplex PCR assay. TCRdb carries this immuneACCESS record with in-frame sequences only. Its versions omit some clonotypes, under half of them owing to an unresolved V gene in the studies checked, with the rest unexplained. Recorded for this sample are roughly 600,000 clones; roughly 98% of them occurred a single time. The top ten hold 0.3% of the sample. CD8 naive samples were obtained by positive selection for CCR7 among CD45RO-negative cells, yielding a CD45RA+CCR7+ population from which TemRA cells were excluded. Input material: naive CD8+ T cells sorted from blood. This sample's cell subset or site label indicates: CD45RA+CCR7+. These receptors originate from a man younger than 40 in good health.

A single count supports this clone. A read error may account for a junction end that differs from germline. The chain combines TRBV2 with TRBJ1-5, with 9 nucleotides matching TRBD1. This CDR3 comprises 15 residues. Germline lookup yields CDR1 SNHLY and CDR2 FYNNEI. The chain's CDR3 is CASSEDRGSNQPQHF. The CDR3 coding sequence is TGTGCCAGCAGCGAAGACAGGGGGAGCAATCAGCCCCAGCATTTT. Full variable domain (outside the CDR3, taken from reference TRBV2 and TRBJ1-5): EPEVTQTPSHQVTQMGQEVILRCVPISNHLYFYWYRQILGQKVEFLVSFYNNEISEKSEIFDDQFSVERPDGSNFTLKIRSTKLEDSAMYFCASSEDRGSNQPQHFGDGTRLSIL.

The genes are TRBV7-6 and TRBJ1-4; 8 nucleotides align to TRBD1. Germline V gives CDR1 SGHVS, CDR2 FNYEAQ. V was clipped by 5 bases and J by 6 bases; unmatched bases: 5. The CDR3 sequence is 14 residues long. The CDR3 region has the DNA TGTGCCAGCAGCCGGGGACAGGCATATGAAAAACTGTTTTTT. Amino acids: CASSRGQAYEKLFF.

The rearrangement links TRBV5-5 to TRBJ1-5, with a weak D call TRBD1 (6 bases). The V end was cut by 1 base, the J end by 3 bases, with 11 bases between. The CDR3 spans 15 residues. Germline V gene data show CDR1 as SGHKS and CDR2 as YYEKEE (reference sequence). The CDR3 protein is CASSLSQGINQPQHF. In DNA, the CDR3 is TGTGCCAGCAGCTTGTCACAGGGAATCAATCAGCCCCAGCATTTT.

The gene calls are TRBV27 and TRBJ2-1; possible D gene TRBD2, 6 bases. The CDR3 loop spans 15 amino acids. The germline V and J ends were trimmed by 7 bases and 0 bases, with 13 bases remaining between them. Germline loops: CDR1 MNHEY, CDR2 SMNVEV (reference sequence). The CDR3 nucleotides are TGTGCCAGCACCACCTACGGGGGCTCCTACAATGAGCAGTTCTTC. This sequence encodes CASTTYGGSYNEQFF.

This clone was seen a few times. The CDR3 sequence is CASRGNAGVSGYTF. In DNA form, the CDR3 reads TGTGCCAGCAGGGGGAATGCAGGGGTTTCTGGCTACACCTTC. The V gene is TRBV27, the J gene TRBJ1-2; a possible D gene is TRBD1 (6 bases). Trimming removed 6 bases at V and 7 bases at J, with 18 bases between. This CDR3 has 14 residues. CDR1 MNHEY and CDR2 SMNVEV come from the germline V gene (reference sequence).

The V and J genes are TRBV28 and TRBJ2-7; either TRBD1 or TRBD2 may fit D (5 bases each). The germline V gene encodes CDR1 MDHEN and CDR2 SYDVKM. The length of the CDR3 is 14 residues. The germline V and J ends were trimmed by 5 bases and 5 bases, with 16 bases remaining between them. The DNA for the CDR3 is TGTGCCAGCAGTCCAGCCGGGACCCAGAACGAGCAGTACTTC. Protein: CASSPAGTQNEQYF.

The V call is TRBV6-5, the J call TRBJ1-2; D unresolved. Trimming shortened V by 6 bases and J by 4 bases, and 9 bases separated the two germline ends. CDR3 length: 12 amino acids. Germline CDR1 is MNHEY and CDR2 is SVGAGI. CDR3 protein: CASSPPGYGYTF. In DNA, the CDR3 is TGTGCCAGCAGCCCCCCGGGCTATGGCTACACCTTC.

The CDR3 region has the DNA TGTGCCAGCAGGAACAGGGGGCTTAACAATGAGCAGTTCTTC. Amino acids: CASRNRGLNNEQFF. This sequence joins TRBV27 and TRBJ2-1; 9 nucleotides agree with TRBD1. The CDR3 is made up of 14 amino acids. Germline V gene lookup returns CDR1 MNHEY and CDR2 SMNVEV (reference sequence). The J segment lost 5 bases and the V segment lost 6 bases, leaving 5 bases of the junction unmatched.